The 32 T cell receptor beta chains listed next were all sequenced from one sample in a study of cytomegalovirus exposure and HLA in healthy donors. The PCR was carried out with 60 Vbeta primers and 13 Jbeta primers. Profiling relied on immunoSEQ multiplex PCR, and the TCRdb table lists in-frame clones only, not all of them. The sample holds 150,000 to 200,000 clones; 76% are singletons and the top ten take 1.5% to 2%. Sequences were obtained from PBMCs. The source of these receptors is a man between 18 and 35 years old in good health and CMV-seronegative.

The gene calls are TRBV6-5 and TRBJ1-1, with TRBD1 identical over 10 bases. Germline loops: CDR1 MNHEY, CDR2 SVGAGI. The CDR3 runs to 15 residues. The J segment lost 4 bases and the V segment lost 4 bases, leaving 6 bases of the junction unmatched. The CDR3 reads CASSLTGGGSTEAFF. Written as DNA, the CDR3 is TGTGCCAGCAGTTTGACAGGGGGCGGGAGCACTGAAGCTTTCTTT.

V gene TRBV7-2 combines with J gene TRBJ2-7; D is unresolved. The CDR3 has 13 residues. The V end was cut by 9 bases, the J end by 7 bases, with 19 bases between. Germline V gene lookup returns CDR1 SGHTA and CDR2 FQGNSA. CDR3 DNA sequence: TGTGCCAGTCAAACTGCGGCCGGTGGGGAGCAGTACTTC. It codes for CASQTAAGGEQYF.

V gene TRBV9 combines with J gene TRBJ2-5; 8 nucleotides line up with TRBD2. CDR3 size: 16 residues. Unmatched junction bases numbered 9, after V lost 0 bases and J lost 5 bases. Germline assignment: CDR1 SGDLS and CDR2 YYNGEE. The CDR3 loop reads CASSVGAGGLQETQYF. The CDR3 DNA is TGTGCCAGCAGCGTAGGGGCGGGAGGTCTTCAGGAGACCCAGTACTTC. Using reference TRBV9 and TRBJ2-5 for the parts outside the CDR3, the full variable domain is DSGVTQTPKHLITATGQRVTLRCSPRSGDLSVYWYQQSLDQGLQFLIQYYNGEERAKGNILERFSAQQFPDLHSELNLSSLELGDSALYFCASSVGAGGLQETQYFGPGTRLLVL.

This chain uses TRBV27 with TRBJ2-5, with D hard to call. Per the germline V gene, CDR1 is MNHEY and CDR2 is SMNVEV (reference sequence). V was trimmed by 5 bases and J by 4 bases, leaving 14 bases between them. The CDR3 spans 14 residues. The CDR3 spells CASSKRSVGETQYF. The CDR3 region has the DNA TGTGCCAGCAGTAAGCGTTCCGTCGGAGAGACCCAGTACTTC.

The chain recombines TRBV18 with TRBJ1-3, with TRBD1 matching 7 bases. The CDR3 covers 15 residues. J was trimmed by 0 bases and V by 7 bases; bases with no gene match: 6. Germline lookup yields CDR1 KGHSH and CDR2 LQKENI. CDR3 bases: TGTGCCAGCTTCCGCCGACAGGGCTCTGGAAACACCATATATTTT. It codes for CASFRRQGSGNTIYF.

This chain links TRBV7-8 with TRBJ2-7, with D perhaps matching TRBD2 (7 bases). CDR3 length: 14 residues. Germline lookup yields CDR1 SGHVS and CDR2 FQNEAQ. V was clipped by 0 bases and J by 2 bases, with 8 bases between them. CDR3 in DNA: TGTGCCAGCAGCTTAGCGGGGGGGCCCTACGAGCAGTACTTC. This translates into CASSLAGGPYEQYF.

The J gene is TRBJ2-7, the V gene TRBV7-9, with a tentative D call TRBD1 (6 bases). Germline CDR1 and CDR2: SEHNR and FQNEAQ (reference sequence). The V end lost 5 bases, the J end lost 3 bases, and 14 bases lay between the germline ends. The CDR3 totals 14 residues. The CDR3, as DNA: TGTGCCAGCAGCCCCAAGACAGGTGTCTACGAGCAGTACTTC. Residues: CASSPKTGVYEQYF.

The DNA for the CDR3 is TGTGCCAGCAGCTTGGGGGGGCGCGGCAATGAGCAGTTCTTC. This codes for CASSLGGRGNEQFF. The chain employs TRBV5-4 and TRBJ2-1; TRBD1 might be the D (6 bases). The CDR3 has 14 amino acids. V dropped 0 bases and J dropped 6 bases, with 10 bases sitting between them. Germline CDR1 reads SGHNT; CDR2 reads YYREEE (reference sequence).

The chain employs TRBV28 and TRBJ2-7; 7 bases agree with TRBD2. The germline V gene has CDR1 MDHEN and CDR2 SYDVKM. The CDR3 has 18 residues. With V trimmed by 3 bases and J by 0 bases, 14 bases remained unmatched. CDR3 loop: CASSLAGLTGGSSYEQYF. Written as DNA, the CDR3 is TGTGCCAGCAGTTTGGCAGGGTTAACGGGAGGCAGCTCCTACGAGCAGTACTTC.

This clone was counted ten times or more. The chain joins TRBV30 to TRBJ2-3; perhaps TRBD1 as D (6 bases). The V gene's germline CDR1 is GTSNPN and CDR2 SVGIG (reference sequence). The CDR3 runs 14 residues. V dropped 0 bases and J dropped 6 bases, with 13 bases sitting between them. The CDR3 sequence is CAWSVGGGSDTQYF. DNA for the CDR3: TGTGCCTGGAGTGTTGGGGGCGGGTCGGATACGCAGTATTTT.

The rearrangement links TRBV2 to TRBJ2-1; 8 bases fit TRBD2. CDR1 and CDR2 (germline): SNHLY, FYNNEI. The CDR3 contains 17 residues. After removal of 1 base from V and 0 bases from J, the junction contained 5 bases not matched to a gene. The CDR3, as DNA: TGTGCCAGCAGTGAAGGCCCTAGCGGGTACTCCTACAATGAGCAGTTCTTC. This translates into CASSEGPSGYSYNEQFF.

The chain is built from TRBV7-8 and TRBJ1-3; D not resolved. Looked up from germline, CDR1 is SGHVS and CDR2 is FQNEAQ. V gave up 5 bases and J gave up 0 bases, with 8 bases separating them. The CDR3 sequence is 14 residues long. The CDR3 region has the DNA TGTGCCAGCAGCCTCCTGAGCTCTGGAAACACCATATATTTT. It codes for CASSLLSSGNTIYF.

The chain uses TRBV28 and TRBJ1-1; TRBD1 agrees at 7 bases. The CDR3 contains 12 residues. Germline V gene lookup returns CDR1 MDHEN and CDR2 SYDVKM. This CDR3 is CALGQMNTEAFF. The CDR3 DNA reads TGTGCACTGGGACAGATGAACACTGAAGCTTTCTTT.

As regards this clone: Germline and junction disagree at one end, which may indicate a read error. The sample holds other DNA sequences that translate to the same CDR3. The chain is built from TRBV25-1 and TRBJ1-2, with 7 bases that match TRBD1. CDR1 and CDR2 (germline): MGHDK, SYGVNS. This CDR3 comprises 13 residues. CDR3 in amino acids: CASSEGTVYGYTF. CDR3 nucleotide sequence: TGCGCCAGCAGCGAAGGGACAGTCTATGGCTACACCTTC.

The chain joins TRBV4-2 to TRBJ1-1, with D tentatively TRBD1 (5 bases). Trimming left V 2 bases short and J 1 base short, with 11 bases between. In germline, CDR1 is LGHNA, CDR2 YNFKEQ. The CDR3 covers 15 residues. The DNA of the CDR3 is TGTGCCAGCAGCCAATCTCCCGGGGGGAACACTGAAGCTTTCTTT. Its translation: CASSQSPGGNTEAFF.

With respect to this clone: Sequence at one end of the junction differs from germline and may be a read error. V is TRBV5-1 and J is TRBJ1-1; 10 bases map to TRBD1. This CDR3 comprises 15 residues. From germline, CDR1 is SGHRS and CDR2 YFSETQ. CDR3 protein: CASTLGQGMNTEAFF. DNA for the CDR3: TGCGCCAGCACCTTGGGACAGGGGATGAACACTGAAGCTTTCTTT.

This clone appeared a few times. J is TRBJ2-5 and V is TRBV10-1, with TRBD1 as a possible D gene (6 bases). The CDR3 consists of 17 residues. In germline, CDR1 is WNHNN, CDR2 SYGVQD (reference sequence). Trimming shortened V by 2 bases and J by 1 base, and 17 bases separated the two germline ends. Written as DNA, the CDR3 is TGCGCCAGCAGTGAGAGAACAGGGTCCCCCCCCCAAGAGACCCAGTACTTC. Protein sequence: CASSERTGSPPQETQYF.

The genes are TRBV5-4 and TRBJ1-1; D gene uncertain. This CDR3 has 13 amino acids. The ends were cut back, 3 bases at V and 5 bases at J, with 11 bases in the middle. Germline loops: CDR1 SGHNT, CDR2 YYREEE (reference sequence). This CDR3 is CASSSSVETEAFF. CDR3 nucleotides: TGTGCCAGCAGCTCCTCTGTTGAGACTGAAGCTTTCTTT.

CDR3 coding DNA: TGCGCCAGCAGTATTAGCGGGAGAGAGGGAGATACGCAGTATTTT. Translated: CASSISGREGDTQYF. This chain uses TRBV4-1 with TRBJ2-3; 9 nucleotides agree with TRBD2. The length of the CDR3 is 15 residues. Germline-derived CDR1 and CDR2 are MGHRA and YSYEKL. V was clipped by 6 bases and J by 5 bases; unmatched bases: 9.

The V gene is TRBV19, the J gene TRBJ2-4, with 8 bases identical to TRBD2. V lost 4 bases, J lost 2 bases, and 4 bases stayed unmatched. Germline V gene sequence: CDR1 LNHDA, CDR2 SQIVND (reference sequence). This CDR3 region has 15 residues. Here the CDR3 reads CASSTVAGTKNIQYF. CDR3 in DNA: TGTGCCAGTAGTACCGTAGCGGGGACCAAAAACATTCAGTACTTC. Using reference TRBV19 and TRBJ2-4 for the parts outside the CDR3, the full variable domain is DGGITQSPKYLFRKEGQNVTLSCEQNLNHDAMYWYRQDPGQGLRLIYYSQIVNDFQKGDIAEGYSVSREKKESFPLTVTSAQKNPTAFYLCASSTVAGTKNIQYFGAGTRLSVL.

The V call is TRBV5-1, the J call TRBJ1-2; D remains ambiguous. This CDR3 is built from 12 residues. Germline CDR1 and CDR2: SGHRS and YFSETQ. V dropped 4 bases and J dropped 5 bases, with 9 bases sitting between them. The CDR3: CASSGRSYGYTF. The CDR3 DNA follows: TGCGCCAGCAGCGGGAGATCGTATGGCTACACCTTC.

This sequence joins TRBV30 and TRBJ1-2; a weak D match, TRBD1 (6 bases). The germline V gene encodes CDR1 GTSNPN and CDR2 SVGIG (reference sequence). The CDR3 runs 14 residues. The ends were cut back, 2 bases at V and 4 bases at J, with 14 bases in the middle. The chain's CDR3 is CAWSPTRTVYGYTF. Written as DNA, the CDR3 is TGTGCCTGGAGTCCCACGCGGACAGTCTATGGCTACACCTTC.

The genes are TRBV29-1 and TRBJ1-2; D is perhaps TRBD1 (5 bases). V lost 5 bases to trimming and J lost 8 bases, with 18 bases between them. The germline V gene has CDR1 SQVTM and CDR2 ANQGSEA. The CDR3 is made up of 13 amino acids. The CDR3 DNA sequence: TGCAGCGTTAGGGGTTCCGGCAAGGGAGGCTACACCTTC. Its translation is CSVRGSGKGGYTF.

V usage is TRBV28 and J usage is TRBJ2-5; 12 bases are shared with TRBD2. Germline lookup yields CDR1 MDHEN and CDR2 SYDVKM. The trim removed 5 bases at V and 5 bases at J, leaving 6 bases unmatched. CDR3 size: 15 residues. The CDR3 DNA is TGTGCCAGCAGTCCACGACTAGCGGGGGATGAGACCCAGTACTTC. It codes for CASSPRLAGDETQYF.

The chain combines TRBV28 with TRBJ1-2, with unresolved D. This CDR3 is built from 14 residues. Trimming left V 6 bases short and J 3 bases short, with 14 bases between. CDR1 and CDR2 from the germline V gene are MDHEN and SYDVKM. CDR3 DNA sequence: TGTGCCAGCAGGACCCCTGGCGGGGACTATGGCTACACCTTC. Its protein product is CASRTPGGDYGYTF.

This clone was recorded a few times. The chain couples TRBV28 to TRBJ1-5; 7 nucleotides match TRBD1. The length of the CDR3 is 15 residues. V shed 11 bases, J shed 0 bases, and the junction held 10 bases outside the gene matches. Germline CDR1 MDHEN, CDR2 SYDVKM. The CDR3, as DNA: TGTGCCTACTCTCAGGGGGGATATAGCAATCAGCCCCAGCATTTT. This encodes CAYSQGGYSNQPQHF.

This clone showed up just once. J is TRBJ2-7 and V is TRBV28, with D perhaps matching TRBD1 (5 bases). This CDR3 has 13 residues. Germline V gives CDR1 MDHEN, CDR2 SYDVKM. V was pared by 3 bases and J by 5 bases, with 11 bases between. The CDR3 DNA is TGTGCCAGCAGTTTGGGCAGGGCCCACGAGCAGTACTTC. This gives the protein CASSLGRAHEQYF.

This sequence joins TRBV6-6 and TRBJ1-5; TRBD1 might be the D (5 bases). The V gene's germline CDR1 is MNHNY and CDR2 SVGAGI (reference sequence). Trimming took off 5 bases at V and 1 base at J, with 15 bases between the two ends. The CDR3 sequence is 16 residues long. The CDR3 loop is CASSSPGLMSNQPQHF. The CDR3 DNA reads as TGTGCCAGCAGTAGTCCGGGACTGATGAGCAATCAGCCCCAGCATTTT.

The J gene is TRBJ2-5, the V gene TRBV9, with no clear D. The germline V gene has CDR1 SGDLS and CDR2 YYNGEE. V lost 0 bases to trimming and J lost 2 bases, with 11 bases between them. This CDR3 contains 15 residues. Here the CDR3 DNA reads TGTGCCAGCAGCGTAGCGGGTCTAAGTCAAGAGACCCAGTACTTC. Translation: CASSVAGLSQETQYF.

The chain links TRBV11-2 to TRBJ2-2, with D possibly being TRBD2 (5 bases). Germline assignment: CDR1 SGHAT and CDR2 FQNNGV. With 1 base removed from V and 0 bases from J, the gap between germline ends came to 6 bases. The CDR3 is made up of 15 amino acids. In DNA form, the CDR3 reads TGTGCCAGCAGCTTAGGGCGGGCGAACACCGGGGAGCTGTTTTTT. This translates into CASSLGRANTGELFF.

The gene calls are TRBV5-1 and TRBJ2-7; D possibly corresponds to TRBD1 (6 bases). The CDR3 spans 14 residues. The V and J ends lost 4 bases and 0 bases respectively, with 11 bases between them. Germline CDR1 and CDR2: SGHRS and YFSETQ. The CDR3 sequence is CASSPDRSSYEQYF. The CDR3 region has the DNA TGCGCCAGCAGCCCTGACAGGAGCTCCTACGAGCAGTACTTC. The full variable domain, its missing parts supplied by reference TRBV5-1 and TRBJ2-7, is KAGVTQTPRYLIKTRGQQVTLSCSPISGHRSVSWYQQTPGQGLQFLFEYFSETQRNKGNFPGRFSGRQFSNSRSEMNVSTLELGDSALYLCASSPDRSSYEQYFGPGTRLTVT.

The chain has TRBV5-1 and TRBJ2-3; D possibly corresponds to TRBD1 (6 bases). Deletions cut 4 bases from V and 2 bases from J, with 14 bases between. CDR3 length: 15 amino acids. CDR1 is SGHRS and CDR2 is YFSETQ in the germline V gene. In DNA, the CDR3 is TGCGCCAGCAGCCTGGCCAGGGGATCCACAGATACGCAGTATTTT. It specifies CASSLARGSTDTQYF.